This is a list of T cell receptor beta chains from one sample in a study of T cell clonotyping in hematopoietic cell transplantation. Measured with immunoSEQ multiplex PCR; TCRdb has only the in-frame clones, and not every one. Altogether roughly 13,000 clones are present, nearly 95% being singletons, with the ten largest covering approximately 4.5%. Sequencing was performed on PBMCs, taken 30 days after allogeneic stem cell transplant. Every receptor here comes from a male patient aged 60 to 75 who had an allogeneic stem cell transplant from an unrelated donor, so the T cells may come from the graft donor. Some clones in this sample may be carry-over from other donors' samples. CDR3s include the opening cysteine and the closing phenylalanine or tryptophan. A D gene is named only where the DNA matches it firmly. Rows may omit the clone size; those that give it use once, few, many or a size class.

v_gene: TRBV4-2
abundance: .
d_gene: .
j_gene: TRBJ2-2
len: 15
CDR3nt: TGTGCCAGCAGCAACCGACAGACGAACACCGGGGAGCTGTTTTTT
CDR3aa: CASSNRQTNTGELFF

v_gene: TRBV5-4
abundance: .
d_gene: .
j_gene: TRBJ1-1
len: 13
CDR3nt: TGTGCCAGCAGCTTCTCGGGAAACACTGAAGCTTTCTTT
CDR3aa: CASSFSGNTEAFF

v_gene: TRBV4-1
abundance: .
d_gene: TRBD1
j_gene: TRBJ2-5
len: 15
CDR3nt: TGCGCCAGCAGCCGCCGGGACAGGGGCGGGGAGACCCAGTACTTC
CDR3aa: CASSRRDRGGETQYF

v_gene: TRBV5-1
abundance: .
d_gene: TRBD1
j_gene: TRBJ1-6
len: 14
CDR3nt: TGCGCCAGCAGCGTTACAGGGGATGCTACACCCCTCCACTTT
CDR3aa: CASSVTGDATPLHF

v_gene: TRBV5-4
abundance: few
d_gene: TRBD1
j_gene: TRBJ2-7
len: 17
CDR3nt: TGTGCCAGCAGCGCAGGACAGGGGGGAGGCCCTTCTTACGAGCAGTACTTC
CDR3aa: CASSAGQGGGPSYEQYF

v_gene: TRBV6-5
abundance: .
d_gene: .
j_gene: TRBJ1-5
len: 14
CDR3nt: TGTGCCAGCGGGACAACCGTTAGCAATCAGCCCCAGCATTTT
CDR3aa: CASGTTVSNQPQHF

v_gene: TRBV6-1
abundance: .
d_gene: .
j_gene: TRBJ2-3
len: 13
CDR3nt: TGTGCCAGCGAGCAGCCTAACACAGATACGCAGTATTTT
CDR3aa: CASEQPNTDTQYF

v_gene: TRBV28
abundance: .
d_gene: .
j_gene: TRBJ1-4
len: 12
CDR3nt: TGTGCCAGCAGTTTTAGGGGAGAAAAACTGTTTTTT
CDR3aa: CASSFRGEKLFF

v_gene: TRBV7-2
abundance: .
d_gene: .
j_gene: TRBJ2-3
len: 14
CDR3nt: TGTGCCAGCAGCCTCTCGCTGGGGGCGGATACGCAGTATTTT
CDR3aa: CASSLSLGADTQYF

v_gene: TRBV30
abundance: .
d_gene: TRBD2
j_gene: TRBJ2-5
len: 14
CDR3nt: TGTGCCTGGACTAGCGGGAGGGCTTGGGAGACCCAGTACTTC
CDR3aa: CAWTSGRAWETQYF

v_gene: TRBV21-1
abundance: .
d_gene: .
j_gene: TRBJ1-1
len: 15
CDR3nt: TGTGCCAGCAGCTTCCGGGCAGCCTTCTTTCCTGAAGCTTTCTTT
CDR3aa: CASSFRAAFFPEAFF

v_gene: TRBV2
abundance: .
d_gene: .
j_gene: TRBJ1-3
len: 14
CDR3nt: TGTGCCAGCAGTGAATGGGAGACTGGAAACACCATATATTTT
CDR3aa: CASSEWETGNTIYF

v_gene: TRBV6-5
abundance: .
d_gene: TRBD1
j_gene: TRBJ1-2
len: 15
CDR3nt: TGTGCCAGCAGCATCGCTCGGACAGGGGGCTATGGCTACACCTTC
CDR3aa: CASSIARTGGYGYTF

v_gene: TRBV5-1
abundance: .
d_gene: TRBD1
j_gene: TRBJ1-3
len: 16
CDR3nt: TGCGCCAGCAGCGCGAGACAGGGGAGCTCTGGAAACACCATATATTTT
CDR3aa: CASSARQGSSGNTIYF

v_gene: TRBV7-5
abundance: .
d_gene: .
j_gene: TRBJ1-1
len: 20
CDR3nt: TGTGCCAGAAGCCCTAACCTCCGGGACAGGGGGCCAGCGTTGAACACTGAAGCTTTCTTT
CDR3aa: CARSPNLRDRGPALNTEAFF

v_gene: TRBV6-1
abundance: .
d_gene: .
j_gene: TRBJ2-3
len: 15
CDR3nt: TGTGCCAGCAGTGAGCAGGGGGGGGGCACAGATACGCAGTATTTT
CDR3aa: CASSEQGGGTDTQYF

v_gene: TRBV7-2
abundance: .
d_gene: .
j_gene: TRBJ1-5
len: 15
CDR3nt: TGTGCCAGCAGCTTAGTTGGGCAGAGCAATCAGCCCCAGCATTTT
CDR3aa: CASSLVGQSNQPQHF

v_gene: TRBV7-2
abundance: .
d_gene: .
j_gene: TRBJ1-6
len: 15
CDR3nt: TGTGCCAGCAGCTTTCGGGAAACCTATAATTCACCCCTCCACTTT
CDR3aa: CASSFRETYNSPLHF

v_gene: TRBV10-3
abundance: .
d_gene: .
j_gene: TRBJ1-5
len: 12
CDR3nt: TGTGCCACGGCAGGAAATAATCAGCCCCAGCATTTT
CDR3aa: CATAGNNQPQHF

v_gene: TRBV5-1
abundance: .
d_gene: TRBD1
j_gene: TRBJ1-1
len: 14
CDR3nt: TGCGCCAGCAGCTCGGCAGGGGGAGGCACTGAAGCTTTCTTT
CDR3aa: CASSSAGGGTEAFF

v_gene: TRBV2
abundance: .
d_gene: TRBD1
j_gene: TRBJ1-5
len: 14
CDR3nt: TGTGCCAGCAGTGGAGACAGGGCGAGCCAGCCCCAGCATTTT
CDR3aa: CASSGDRASQPQHF

v_gene: TRBV11-2
abundance: once
d_gene: .
j_gene: TRBJ2-7
len: 16
CDR3nt: TGTGCCAGCAGCTTAGTTCCGCCCTCGAGCGGTGGCGAGCAGTACTTC
CDR3aa: CASSLVPPSSGGEQYF

v_gene: TRBV6-5
abundance: once
d_gene: TRBD1
j_gene: TRBJ2-7
len: 15
CDR3nt: TGTGCCAGCAGTTACGGGACAGGGAGCTCCTACGAGCAGTACTTC
CDR3aa: CASSYGTGSSYEQYF

v_gene: TRBV19
abundance: .
d_gene: .
j_gene: TRBJ1-5
len: 14
CDR3nt: TGTGCCAGTAGTCTGCGCCCGAGGGATCAGCCCCAGCATTTT
CDR3aa: CASSLRPRDQPQHF

v_gene: TRBV6-5
abundance: .
d_gene: .
j_gene: TRBJ2-2
len: 13
CDR3nt: TGTGCCAGCAACGAGAAGAACACCGGGGAGCTGTTTTTT
CDR3aa: CASNEKNTGELFF

v_gene: TRBV6-1
abundance: .
d_gene: .
j_gene: TRBJ2-1
len: 13
CDR3nt: TGTGCCAGCAGTGACCCTACTTACAATGAGCAGTTCTTC
CDR3aa: CASSDPTYNEQFF

v_gene: TRBV19
abundance: .
d_gene: TRBD1
j_gene: TRBJ1-2
len: 15
CDR3nt: TGTGCCAGTAGTAGTCGGGACAGGGATTTCTATGGCTACACCTTC
CDR3aa: CASSSRDRDFYGYTF

v_gene: TRBV6-5
abundance: .
d_gene: .
j_gene: TRBJ1-1
len: 16
CDR3nt: TGTGCCAGCAGTTACTCGACACAGACGATGAACACTGAAGCTTTCTTT
CDR3aa: CASSYSTQTMNTEAFF

v_gene: TRBV4-1
abundance: once
d_gene: .
j_gene: TRBJ1-6
len: 16
CDR3nt: TGCGCCAGCAGCCAATCGACATCCGCCCTTAATTCACCCCTCCACTTT
CDR3aa: CASSQSTSALNSPLHF

v_gene: TRBV6-5
abundance: .
d_gene: .
j_gene: TRBJ1-5
len: 13
CDR3nt: TGTGCCAGCAGTCCTGTCGGGGGTCAGCCCCAGCATTTT
CDR3aa: CASSPVGGQPQHF

v_gene: TRBV5-1
abundance: .
d_gene: TRBD1
j_gene: TRBJ1-2
len: 15
CDR3nt: TGCGCCAGCAGCTTGGACAGGGGTTGGGATAGGAGCTACACCTTC
CDR3aa: CASSLDRGWDRSYTF

v_gene: TRBV19
abundance: .
d_gene: .
j_gene: TRBJ1-5
len: 14
CDR3nt: TGTGCCAGTAGTGTAGGGGACAGCAATCAGCCCCAGCATTTT
CDR3aa: CASSVGDSNQPQHF

v_gene: TRBV2
abundance: .
d_gene: .
j_gene: TRBJ2-4
len: 13
CDR3nt: TGTGCCAGCAGTGGCAACAGGGAGAACATTCAGTACTTC
CDR3aa: CASSGNRENIQYF

v_gene: TRBV6-1
abundance: .
d_gene: TRBD2
j_gene: TRBJ2-5
len: 17
CDR3nt: TGTGCCAGCAGTGAAGCTGGCCCTAGCGGGATGGGGGAGACCCAGTACTTC
CDR3aa: CASSEAGPSGMGETQYF

v_gene: TRBV5-6
abundance: .
d_gene: TRBD2
j_gene: TRBJ2-3
len: 15
CDR3nt: TGTGCCAGCAGCCCGACTAGCGGATACACAGATACGCAGTATTTT
CDR3aa: CASSPTSGYTDTQYF

v_gene: TRBV4-3
abundance: .
d_gene: .
j_gene: TRBJ1-1
len: 14
CDR3nt: TGCGCCAGCAGCCAAGTCCGGATGAACACTGAAGCTTTCTTT
CDR3aa: CASSQVRMNTEAFF

v_gene: TRBV20-1
abundance: .
d_gene: .
j_gene: TRBJ1-1
len: 11
CDR3nt: TGCAGTGCTTATCTGAACACTGAAGCTTTCTTT
CDR3aa: CSAYLNTEAFF

v_gene: TRBV11-2
abundance: .
d_gene: TRBD1
j_gene: TRBJ1-6
len: 16
CDR3nt: TGTGCCAGCAGCTTAGGGCCGACAGGGGGAGGGTCACCCCTCCACTTT
CDR3aa: CASSLGPTGGGSPLHF

v_gene: TRBV10-3
abundance: .
d_gene: .
j_gene: TRBJ1-1
len: 13
CDR3nt: TGTGCCATCAGTGAGCTCGGGGGAGCTGAAGCTTTCTTT
CDR3aa: CAISELGGAEAFF

v_gene: TRBV6-6
abundance: .
d_gene: .
j_gene: TRBJ1-5
len: 13
CDR3nt: TGTGCCAGCAGTTATATAGCTGGGCAGCCCCAGCATTTT
CDR3aa: CASSYIAGQPQHF

v_gene: TRBV27
abundance: .
d_gene: .
j_gene: TRBJ2-7
len: 15
CDR3nt: TGTGCCAGCAGTCCCAACCGGGGGGCCTCCTACGAGCAGTACTTC
CDR3aa: CASSPNRGASYEQYF

v_gene: TRBV7-9
abundance: once
d_gene: .
j_gene: TRBJ2-5
len: 16
CDR3nt: TGTGCCAGCAGCTTAGGGCGACGGCTGTACCAAGAGACCCAGTACTTC
CDR3aa: CASSLGRRLYQETQYF

v_gene: TRBV7-8
abundance: .
d_gene: TRBD1
j_gene: TRBJ1-5
len: 14
CDR3nt: TGTGCCAGCAGCCCCGGGACAGGGAATCAGCCCCAGCATTTT
CDR3aa: CASSPGTGNQPQHF

v_gene: TRBV7-2
abundance: once
d_gene: .
j_gene: TRBJ1-1
len: 16
CDR3nt: TGTGCCAGCAGCCCTCTGGGGGTCGGGTCGTTGGCCGAAGCTTTCTTT
CDR3aa: CASSPLGVGSLAEAFF

v_gene: TRBV4-3
abundance: .
d_gene: .
j_gene: TRBJ2-7
len: 14
CDR3nt: TGCGCCAGCAGCCAAGATTGGAGGGACGGCGAGCAGTACTTC
CDR3aa: CASSQDWRDGEQYF

v_gene: TRBV18
abundance: .
d_gene: .
j_gene: TRBJ1-2
len: 16
CDR3nt: TGTGCCAGCTCACCAATAAGGGACACCACTAACTATGGCTACACCTTC
CDR3aa: CASSPIRDTTNYGYTF

v_gene: TRBV19
abundance: .
d_gene: TRBD1
j_gene: TRBJ2-7
len: 14
CDR3nt: TGTGCCAGTAACCAGGGGGCGCCTGCCTACGAGCAGTACTTC
CDR3aa: CASNQGAPAYEQYF

v_gene: TRBV19
abundance: few
d_gene: .
j_gene: TRBJ1-6
len: 13
CDR3nt: TGTGCCAGCCGATCGGGGAGGAATTCACCCCTCCACTTT
CDR3aa: CASRSGRNSPLHF

v_gene: TRBV6-6
abundance: .
d_gene: .
j_gene: TRBJ1-4
len: 15
CDR3nt: TGTGCCAGCAGCCCCAACAGGGCCGGCGGTGAAAAACTGTTTTTT
CDR3aa: CASSPNRAGGEKLFF

v_gene: TRBV6-1
abundance: .
d_gene: .
j_gene: TRBJ1-2
len: 12
CDR3nt: TGTGCCAGCAGCTCGACAGGCGGTGGCTACACCTTC
CDR3aa: CASSSTGGGYTF

v_gene: TRBV7-9
abundance: .
d_gene: .
j_gene: TRBJ2-1
len: 16
CDR3nt: TGTGCCAGCAGCCCGCGACTGGGTCACTCCTACAATGAGCAGTTCTTC
CDR3aa: CASSPRLGHSYNEQFF

v_gene: TRBV6-4
abundance: .
d_gene: .
j_gene: TRBJ2-3
len: 14
CDR3nt: TGTGCCAGCAGTGAAGGGTTAGGCACAGATACGCAGTATTTT
CDR3aa: CASSEGLGTDTQYF